Listed below are T cell receptor beta chains from one sample, sequenced in a study of cytomegalovirus exposure and HLA in healthy donors. Clones were read by immunoSEQ multiplex PCR, and TCRdb kept only the in-frame ones, dropping some. This sample's clone table lists 130,000 to 150,000 clones. The sequenced sample was PBMCs. All receptors derive from a male donor in good health and CMV-seronegative. The CDR3 runs from the conserved cysteine through the conserved F or W.

v_gene,j_gene,CDR3aa
TRBV6-1,TRBJ1-5,CASSEGISGVGPPYSNQPQHF
TRBV18,TRBJ2-5,CASSLGLAQETQYF
TRBV4-2,TRBJ2-5,CASSDVAGGGETQYF
TRBV7-2,TRBJ1-1,CASSLNRGPEAFF
TRBV6-6,TRBJ2-5,CASSYRETQYF
TRBV18,TRBJ1-3,CASSPGQGSDSGNTIYF
TRBV6-4,TRBJ2-3,CASSDSSGGADTQYF
TRBV2,TRBJ1-2,CASSEAMAGYGYTF
TRBV30,TRBJ1-4,CAWGPGRMVGEDEKLFF
TRBV5-1,TRBJ2-7,CASSLVPGQGIYEQYF
TRBV19,TRBJ1-5,CASTTGPNQPQHF
TRBV19,TRBJ1-4,CASSKFGVLEGELFF
TRBV18,TRBJ1-4,CASSPRLQGGEKLFF
TRBV6-6,TRBJ2-3,CASTLQGLRTDTQYF